This T cell receptor (beta chain) was obtained from a study of Graves' ophthalmopathy and Graves' hyperthyroidism. The sample holds a few counts of this clonotype. Germline CDR1 KGHDR, CDR2 SFDVKD. The CDR3 spans 15 residues. Trimming pared 6 bases from V and 7 bases from J, leaving 18 bases between. Amplifying from RNA transcripts, the study obtained TCR beta CDR3 regions. Second-round multiplex PCR came after a first-round RT-PCR that employed HTBI primers. Using its own MiXCR run on the multiplex PCR reads, TCRdb lists one record per CDR3 protein. Among 580,000 or so distinct CDR3 sequences listed, approximately 35% were seen once.

V is TRBV24-1 and J is TRBJ2-1; a weak D match, TRBD2 (6 bases). Sequencing was carried out using peripheral blood or thyroid tissue (not recorded which). The sequence was obtained from an adult man with Graves' hyperthyroidism. CDR3 DNA sequence: TGTGCCACCAGTATCGATCGAGGAGGGTCTAATGAGCAGTTCTTC. Protein product: CATSIDRGGSNEQFF.